These 9 T cell receptor beta chains were all obtained from the same sample, sequenced in a study of cytomegalovirus exposure and HLA in healthy donors. PCR was performed using 60 Vbeta and 13 Jbeta primers. Sequencing used immunoSEQ multiplex PCR; TCRdb keeps in-frame clones, though not all of them. The sample consists of about 160,000 clones, approximately 81% of them appearing once. The sample was PBMCs. Source of these receptors: a man aged 25 to 40 in good health and CMV-seronegative.

For this clone: Mismatch with germline at one junction end may stem from a read error. The rearrangement joins TRBV27 to TRBJ2-2; TRBD2 agrees at 8 bases. This CDR3 spans 16 amino acids. Germline V gives CDR1 MNHEY, CDR2 SMNVEV (reference sequence). The CDR3 spells CVSIHRGTSYAGELFF. The DNA of the CDR3 is TGTGTCAGCATCCACCGAGGGACTAGTTACGCCGGGGAGCTGTTTTTT.

The rearrangement links TRBV7-3 to TRBJ2-1, with a possible D match to TRBD2 (6 bases). The length of the CDR3 is 13 residues. Per the germline V gene, CDR1 is SGHTA and CDR2 is FQGTGA. V was trimmed by 5 bases and J by 9 bases, leaving 14 bases between them. The chain's CDR3 is CASSANLASEQFF. CDR3 in DNA: TGTGCCAGCAGCGCCAACCTAGCGAGTGAGCAGTTCTTC.

The chain joins TRBV5-1 to TRBJ1-6, with a weak D call TRBD1 (6 bases). The length of the CDR3 is 15 residues. Germline CDR1 is SGHRS and CDR2 is YFSETQ. V was clipped by 0 bases and J by 9 bases, with 13 bases between them. The CDR3 spells CASSLGAGDISPLHF. The CDR3 coding sequence is TGCGCCAGCAGCTTGGGAGCAGGGGATATTTCACCCCTCCACTTT. Looking up the rest from reference TRBV5-1 and TRBJ1-6 gives the full variable domain: KAGVTQTPRYLIKTRGQQVTLSCSPISGHRSVSWYQQTPGQGLQFLFEYFSETQRNKGNFPGRFSGRQFSNSRSEMNVSTLELGDSALYLCASSLGAGDISPLHFGNGTRLTVT.

This rearrangement joins TRBV5-4 to TRBJ1-2; D call uncertain. V lost 2 bases, J lost 2 bases, and 13 bases lay in between. Germline V lookup: CDR1 SGHNT, CDR2 YYREEE (reference sequence). This CDR3 has 15 amino acids. CDR3 in DNA: TGTGCCAGCAGCTTAGCTCAGAGGCCCAACTATGGCTACACCTTC. Its protein product is CASSLAQRPNYGYTF.

CDR3 sequence (DNA): TGTGCCAGCTCACCGGGCCCGGGAGAGGGCTACACCTTC. The encoded protein is CASSPGPGEGYTF. The chain recombines TRBV18 with TRBJ1-2, with D unclear. Germline V CDR1 and CDR2: KGHSH, LQKENI. The CDR3 extends over 13 amino acids. The V end lost 3 bases, the J end lost 8 bases, and 13 bases lay between the germline ends.

CDR3 DNA: TGCGCCAGCAGCTTCGGGGGGGCGCGTGAGACCCAGTACTTC. Amino acid sequence: CASSFGGARETQYF. V usage is TRBV5-1 and J usage is TRBJ2-5; 8 bases map to TRBD2. J gave up 5 bases and V 2 bases, and 5 bases lay outside the gene matches. The germline CDR1 and CDR2 sequences are SGHRS and YFSETQ. CDR3 length: 14 residues.

The chain carries TRBV19 and TRBJ2-7, with D tentatively TRBD1 (5 bases). CDR1 is LNHDA and CDR2 is SQIVND in the germline V gene (reference sequence). Trimming cost V 4 bases and J 2 bases, with 15 bases left between them. The CDR3 has 15 amino acids. The CDR3 spells CASSTPQGQTYEQYF. Written as DNA, the CDR3 is TGTGCCAGTAGTACCCCCCAGGGTCAAACCTACGAGCAGTACTTC.

The chain uses TRBV4-2 and TRBJ1-4; 7 bases agree with TRBD1. With 5 bases clipped from V and 5 bases from J, the junction kept 5 bases outside the gene matches. In germline, CDR1 is LGHNA, CDR2 YNFKEQ. The CDR3 totals 14 residues. The CDR3 DNA reads TGTGCCAGCAGCAGGGGGCCAGGAAATGAAAAACTGTTTTTT. This codes for CASSRGPGNEKLFF.

V usage is TRBV6-1 and J usage is TRBJ2-1, with 10 nucleotides matching TRBD2. V was clipped by 2 bases and J by 10 bases; unmatched bases: 11. From germline, CDR1 is MNHNS and CDR2 SASEGT. The CDR3 extends over 16 amino acids. The CDR3: CASSEFDSGGLGEQFF. The CDR3, as DNA: TGTGCCAGCAGTGAATTTGATAGCGGGGGGCTCGGGGAGCAGTTCTTC.